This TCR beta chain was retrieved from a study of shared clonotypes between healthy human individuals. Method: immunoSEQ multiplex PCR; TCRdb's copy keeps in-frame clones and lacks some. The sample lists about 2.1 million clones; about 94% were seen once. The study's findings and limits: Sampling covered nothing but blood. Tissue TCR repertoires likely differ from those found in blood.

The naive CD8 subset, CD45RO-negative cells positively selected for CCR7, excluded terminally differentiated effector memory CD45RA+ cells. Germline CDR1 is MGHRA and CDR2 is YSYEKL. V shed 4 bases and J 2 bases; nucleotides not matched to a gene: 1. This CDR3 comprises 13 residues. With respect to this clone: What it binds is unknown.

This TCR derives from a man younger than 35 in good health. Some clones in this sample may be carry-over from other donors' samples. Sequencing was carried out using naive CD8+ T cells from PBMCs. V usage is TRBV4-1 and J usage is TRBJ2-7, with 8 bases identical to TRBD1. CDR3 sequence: CASSRTGTYEQYF. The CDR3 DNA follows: TGCGCCAGCAGCCGGACAGGGACCTACGAGCAGTACTTC.